Below, one T cell receptor (beta chain) is given with its context. As yet, its antigen is unknown. V trimming: 3 bases; J trimming: 2 bases; junction bases outside the gene matches: 4. The CDR3 covers 14 residues. Germline-derived CDR1 and CDR2 are SGHAT and FQNNGV. This record comes from a study of shared clonotypes between healthy human individuals. Study-level background: Per donor, CD8 memory used one plate, CD8 naive used two, CD4 memory used three and CD4 naive used three.

Sequencing was performed with immunoSEQ multiplex PCR; in TCRdb, only in-frame clones are kept and a portion is missing. The sample holds 2 million to 2.5 million clones, around 93% seen once. Whole-study results and caveats: Large sequencing depth failed to make sorted-subset sequencing complete, rarefaction showed.

The sequence was obtained from a man between 18 and 29 years old in good health. Some clones in this sample may be carry-over from other donors' samples. The rearrangement joins TRBV11-2 to TRBJ2-7; 7 nucleotides line up with TRBD2. Sequences were obtained from naive CD4+ T cells from PBMCs. Subset reported: CD45RA+ positively selected. The DNA for the CDR3 is TGTGCCAGCAGCTTCCTAGCGGCCACCTACGAGCAGTACTTC. This codes for CASSFLAATYEQYF.